This record covers a single T cell receptor beta chain. CDR3 length: 13 amino acids. CDR1 and CDR2 (germline): MDHEN, SYDVKM. V dropped 7 bases and J dropped 0; count of bases not matched to a gene: 3. These data come from a study of blood T cell repertoires in COVID-19. Study details: In each case, the material was cDNA or gDNA derived from T cells, B-cell-depleted T cells, or PBMCs.

Authors' analysis steps: Reference gene primers were amplified, and this amplification served to estimate nucleated cell counts. Repertoires were generated with immunoSEQ multiplex PCR, while TCRdb's copy carries only in-frame clones and drops some. The D gene and trimming were derived from the DNA, and the V and J assignments and clone size from that table. The repertoire has about 74,000 clones, roughly 84% of them found once; the top ten carry more than 8%. V is TRBV28 and J is TRBJ2-7, with 7 bases that match TRBD1. This receptor was identified in a man aged 50 to 60 with active COVID-19. The sequencing input was peripheral blood. The CDR3 protein is CASTRDSSYEQYF. CDR3 DNA sequence: TGTGCCAGCACCCGGGACAGCTCCTACGAGCAGTACTTC.